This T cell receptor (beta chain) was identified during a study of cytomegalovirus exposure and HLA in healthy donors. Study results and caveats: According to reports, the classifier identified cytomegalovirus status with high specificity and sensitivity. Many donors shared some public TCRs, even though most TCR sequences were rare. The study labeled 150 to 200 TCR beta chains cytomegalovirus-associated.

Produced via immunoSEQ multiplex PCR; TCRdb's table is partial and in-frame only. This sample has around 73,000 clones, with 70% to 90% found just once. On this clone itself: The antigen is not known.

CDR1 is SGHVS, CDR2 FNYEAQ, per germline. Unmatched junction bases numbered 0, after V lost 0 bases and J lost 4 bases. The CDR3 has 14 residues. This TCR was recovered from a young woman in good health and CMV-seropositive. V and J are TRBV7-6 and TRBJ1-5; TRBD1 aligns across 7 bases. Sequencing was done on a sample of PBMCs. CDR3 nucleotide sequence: TGTGCCAGCAGCTTAGCGGGACAGAATCAGCCCCAGCATTTT. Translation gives CASSLAGQNQPQHF. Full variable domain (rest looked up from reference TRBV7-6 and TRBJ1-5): GAGVSQSPRYKVTKRGQDVALRCDPISGHVSLYWYRQALGQGPEFLTYFNYEAQQDKSGLPNDRFSAERPEGSISTLTIQRTEQRDSAMYRCASSLAGQNQPQHFGDGTRLSIL.